This entry lists 30 T cell receptor beta chains sequenced from one sample in a study of blood T cell repertoires in COVID-19. Assay used: immunoSEQ multiplex PCR; TCRdb lists only in-frame clones, some missing. The data show some 160,000 clones, around 90% seen once. Sequenced: peripheral blood. The receptors come from a man between 60 and 75 years old with acute or convalescent COVID-19.

V and J are TRBV5-1 and TRBJ1-5, with D possibly being TRBD1 (6 bases). This CDR3 is built from 14 residues. The V end was cut by 0 bases, the J end by 10 bases, with 14 bases between. From germline, CDR1 is SGHRS and CDR2 YFSETQ. CDR3: CASSLGAGGLPQHF. For the CDR3, the DNA is TGCGCCAGCAGCTTGGGAGCGGGGGGGCTACCCCAGCATTTT.

The chain uses TRBV12-5 and TRBJ2-3; 9 positions agree with TRBD1. The V gene end was trimmed by 4 bases and the J gene end by 1 base; junction bases not matched to a gene: 9. Per germline, CDR1 LGHNT and CDR2 FRNRAP. The CDR3 loop spans 17 amino acids. CDR3 DNA sequence: TGTGCTAGTGGTTCCGGGACAGGGATATTGGGCACAGATACGCAGTATTTT. It encodes CASGSGTGILGTDTQYF.

This clone was recorded once. The V and J genes are TRBV7-6 and TRBJ2-7; possible D gene TRBD1, 6 bases. The CDR3 runs to 12 residues. CDR1 SGHVS and CDR2 FNYEAQ come from the germline V gene. The V end lost 5 bases, the J end lost 6 bases, and 11 bases lay between the germline ends. The CDR3 sequence: CASSTTGTEQYF. For the CDR3, the DNA is TGTGCCAGCAGCACCACAGGGACCGAGCAGTACTTC.

This rearrangement joins TRBV10-3 to TRBJ1-4; TRBD1 matches at 12 bases. CDR3 length equals 17 residues. CDR1 and CDR2 (germline): ENHRY, SYGVKD. With V trimmed by 5 bases and J by 5 bases, 9 bases remained unmatched. Here the CDR3 DNA reads TGTGCCATCAGTAGGACGGGACAGGGGGCTGTAAATGAAAAACTGTTTTTT. It translates to CAISRTGQGAVNEKLFF.

The chain links TRBV27 to TRBJ2-5; no firm D call. From germline, CDR1 is MNHEY and CDR2 SMNVEV (reference sequence). The germline V and J ends were trimmed by 5 bases and 2 bases, with 9 bases remaining between them. The CDR3 totals 13 residues. The CDR3 sequence is CASSPGHQETQYF. CDR3 sequence (DNA): TGTGCCAGCAGTCCCGGTCATCAAGAGACCCAGTACTTC.

The CDR3 DNA reads TGTGCCATCGCGACAGGGCCCCTCAGCACAGATACGCAGTATTTT. Protein: CAIATGPLSTDTQYF. The chain is built from TRBV24-1 and TRBJ2-3, with 7 bases identical to TRBD1. Germline-derived CDR1 and CDR2 are KGHDR and SFDVKD. V lost 11 bases, J lost 0 bases, and 10 bases stayed unmatched. The CDR3 sequence is 15 residues long.

J is TRBJ2-3 and V is TRBV19, with 8 bases that match TRBD2. V lost 8 bases, J lost 6 bases, and 10 bases stayed unmatched. The CDR3 is 14 residues long. The germline gives CDR1 LNHDA, CDR2 SQIVND (reference sequence). The CDR3 DNA follows: TGTGCCAGTGGCCCGGGGGGGGGCCTCGATACGCAGTATTTT. Translation: CASGPGGGLDTQYF. Full variable domain (missing parts from reference TRBV19 and TRBJ2-3): DGGITQSPKYLFRKEGQNVTLSCEQNLNHDAMYWYRQDPGQGLRLIYYSQIVNDFQKGDIAEGYSVSREKKESFPLTVTSAQKNPTAFYLCASGPGGGLDTQYFGPGTRLTVL.

The chain has TRBV4-1 and TRBJ1-4, with 8 bases matching TRBD1. The CDR3 loop spans 14 amino acids. Trimming took 3 bases from V and 7 from J; bases not matched to a gene: 4. The germline CDR1 and CDR2 sequences are MGHRA and YSYEKL. CDR3 sequence: CASSHGQGAEKLFF. Written as DNA, the CDR3 is TGCGCCAGCAGCCACGGACAGGGCGCTGAAAAACTGTTTTTT.

The rearrangement links TRBV5-1 to TRBJ2-7; 9 bases are shared with TRBD1. The germline V gene has CDR1 SGHRS and CDR2 YFSETQ. V dropped 0 bases and J dropped 3; count of bases not matched to a gene: 4. This CDR3 has 15 amino acids. The CDR3 DNA is TGCGCCAGCAGCTTGGTGACAGGGGGGTACTACGAGCAGTACTTC. It encodes CASSLVTGGYYEQYF.

The chain links TRBV30 to TRBJ1-5, with D perhaps TRBD1 (5 bases). V was trimmed by 1 base and J by 0 bases, leaving 13 bases between them. The CDR3 totals 16 residues. CDR1 is GTSNPN and CDR2 is SVGIG in the germline V gene (reference sequence). This CDR3 is CAWSEPGGVSNQPQHF. The CDR3 nucleotides read TGTGCCTGGAGTGAGCCTGGGGGGGTTAGCAATCAGCCCCAGCATTTT.

V is TRBV5-6 and J is TRBJ2-2; D not certain. Germline assignment: CDR1 SGHDT and CDR2 YYEEEE. CDR3 length equals 14 residues. The V gene lost 5 bases and the J gene lost 4 bases, with 12 bases spanning the gap. CDR3 protein: CASSIQVATGELFF. CDR3 DNA sequence: TGTGCCAGCAGTATCCAGGTTGCCACCGGGGAGCTGTTTTTT.

V usage is TRBV4-2 and J usage is TRBJ1-6; weak D call: TRBD1 (5 bases). The CDR3 totals 15 residues. Germline V gives CDR1 LGHNA, CDR2 YNFKEQ. The V end was cut by 0 bases, the J end by 4 bases, with 7 bases between. In nucleotides, the CDR3 is TGTGCCAGCAGCCAAGATCGACAGTATAATTCACCCCTCCACTTT. This codes for CASSQDRQYNSPLHF.

This rearrangement joins TRBV19 to TRBJ2-1, with 12 bases lining up with TRBD2. CDR1 LNHDA and CDR2 SQIVND come from the germline V gene (reference sequence). V shed 4 bases and J 0 bases; nucleotides not matched to a gene: 10. This CDR3 spans 19 amino acids. CDR3 nucleotides: TGTGCCAGTAGTAGACGACTAGCGGGGGCTATAAGCTCCTACAATGAGCAGTTCTTC. Amino acids: CASSRRLAGAISSYNEQFF.

The chain carries TRBV28 and TRBJ1-1, with D possibly matching TRBD1 (5 bases). Deletions cut 3 bases from V and 1 base from J, with 9 bases between. This CDR3 has 14 amino acids. The germline CDR1 and CDR2 sequences are MDHEN and SYDVKM. The CDR3 loop is CASSFSGGNTEAFF. CDR3 nucleotides: TGTGCCAGCAGTTTTTCCGGGGGGAACACTGAAGCTTTCTTT.

The rearrangement uses TRBV19 and TRBJ1-1, with a weak D call TRBD1 (5 bases). Germline values: CDR1 LNHDA, CDR2 SQIVND (reference sequence). The V end was cut by 3 bases, the J end by 1 base, with 9 bases between. This CDR3 comprises 14 residues. The CDR3 loop is CASSIADRNTEAFF. In nucleotides, the CDR3 is TGTGCCAGTAGTATTGCTGACAGGAACACTGAAGCTTTCTTT.

The V gene is TRBV15, the J gene TRBJ1-2; the D gene is possibly TRBD1 (5 bases). Per germline, CDR1 LNHNV and CDR2 YYDKDF (reference sequence). V was shortened by 8 bases and J by 8 bases, with 15 bases between the two germline ends. CDR3 size: 12 residues. The CDR3 nucleotides read TGTGCCACCTCGACAGATAGTGCCGGCTACACCTTC. Translating it yields CATSTDSAGYTF.

The sample holds a few counts of this clone. The genes are TRBV21-1 and TRBJ2-1; TRBD2, as called in the table, went unchecked against the DNA. TRBV21-1 is a pseudogene locus. The CDR3 spans 19 residues. For the CDR3, the DNA is TGTGCCAGCAGCAAAGTCAGGCGATTTCGGGGGGCTAGGGTCAATGAGCAGTTCTTC. It translates to CASSKVRRFRGARVNEQFF.

This sequence joins TRBV7-9 and TRBJ1-4, with 11 bases that match TRBD1. This CDR3 has 16 amino acids. The V segment lost 3 bases and the J segment 8 bases; nucleotides outside the gene matches: 8. Germline V gene data show CDR1 as SEHNR and CDR2 as FQNEAQ (reference sequence). The CDR3 protein is CASSLGDRGYEEKLFF. CDR3 in DNA: TGTGCCAGCAGCTTGGGGGACAGGGGGTACGAAGAAAAACTGTTTTTT.

The chain employs TRBV6-5 and TRBJ1-2; 7 bases map to TRBD1. V gave up 2 bases and J gave up 6 bases; unmatched junction bases: 9. Germline V gives CDR1 MNHEY, CDR2 SVGAGI. The CDR3 runs 15 residues. The CDR3 nucleotides are TGTGCCAGCAGTTACGATTGGGGAACAGGGGATGGCTACACCTTC. Translation gives CASSYDWGTGDGYTF.

The chain carries TRBV24-1 and TRBJ2-2; TRBD1 aligns across 8 bases. The J segment lost 6 bases and the V segment lost 3 bases, leaving 5 bases of the junction unmatched. Germline V gene sequence: CDR1 KGHDR, CDR2 SFDVKD. The CDR3 runs 15 residues. This CDR3 reads CATSDPGTGAGELFF. The CDR3 DNA follows: TGTGCCACCAGTGATCCCGGGACAGGAGCCGGGGAGCTGTTTTTT.

A note on this clone: In the same sample, other DNA sequences code for this CDR3. This sequence joins TRBV12-3 or TRBV12-4 and TRBJ1-1; TRBD1 is a possible D gene (6 bases). This CDR3 is built from 13 residues. The V and J ends lost 6 bases and 5 bases respectively, with 13 bases between them. CDR3 coding DNA: TGTGCCAGCAGCTTCCAGGGGCGGACTGAAGCTTTCTTT. Translating it yields CASSFQGRTEAFF.

The rearrangement links TRBV5-6 to TRBJ1-2, with D perhaps matching TRBD1 (6 bases). The CDR3 extends over 15 amino acids. V lost 6 bases to trimming and J lost 4 bases, with 19 bases between them. The germline gives CDR1 SGHDT, CDR2 YYEEEE. CDR3 amino acids: CASTWSSRDIYGYTF. CDR3 nucleotides: TGTGCCAGCACCTGGAGTAGTAGGGACATCTATGGCTACACCTTC.

The table lists this clone with a count of one. CDR3 in amino acids: CAWSGQVPNTEAFF. In DNA, the CDR3 is TGTGCCTGGAGTGGTCAGGTCCCGAACACTGAAGCTTTCTTT. The gene calls are TRBV30 and TRBJ1-1; no clear D gene. Trimming removed 1 base at V and 1 base at J, with 10 bases between. The germline V gene has CDR1 GTSNPN and CDR2 SVGIG (reference sequence). This CDR3 contains 14 residues.

The chain employs TRBV18 and TRBJ2-7, with TRBD1 as a possible D gene (6 bases). V dropped 4 bases and J dropped 5 bases, with 12 bases sitting between them. The CDR3 extends over 13 amino acids. Per the germline V gene, CDR1 is KGHSH and CDR2 is LQKENI. The chain's CDR3 is CASSRSQGDEQYF. In DNA form, the CDR3 reads TGTGCCAGCTCACGTTCACAGGGAGACGAGCAGTACTTC.

CDR3 loop: CASSLVAGRARNEKLFF. The DNA of the CDR3 is TGCGCCAGCAGCTTGGTTGCAGGGAGGGCCCGAAATGAAAAACTGTTTTTT. The gene calls are TRBV5-1 and TRBJ1-4, with TRBD1 as a possible D gene (5 bases). Trimming left V 0 bases short and J 5 bases short, with 17 bases between. In germline, CDR1 is SGHRS, CDR2 YFSETQ. The CDR3 runs to 17 residues.

This chain connects TRBV5-1 to TRBJ2-3; D is perhaps TRBD1 (6 bases). V was clipped by 1 base and J by 3 bases, with 12 bases between them. CDR1 SGHRS and CDR2 YFSETQ come from the germline V gene. The CDR3 runs 15 residues. The CDR3 spells CASSLRQGITDTQYF. CDR3 DNA sequence: TGCGCCAGCAGCTTGCGGCAGGGGATAACAGATACGCAGTATTTT.

The V call is TRBV6-5, the J call TRBJ1-6; 8 bases line up with TRBD1. The V gene's germline CDR1 is MNHEY and CDR2 SVGAGI. The trim removed 6 bases at V and 8 bases at J, leaving 9 bases unmatched. This CDR3 has 15 residues. The DNA of the CDR3 is TGTGCCAGCAGCTCCGGACAGGGTGTCGATTCACCCCTCCACTTT. It translates to CASSSGQGVDSPLHF.

V is TRBV2 and J is TRBJ2-7; TRBD2 aligns across 9 bases. J was trimmed by 9 bases and V by 6 bases; bases with no gene match: 15. This CDR3 region has 15 residues. CDR1 is SNHLY, CDR2 FYNNEI, per germline. CDR3 residues: CASSLSRGGGGVQYF. The DNA of the CDR3 is TGTGCCAGCAGCCTCTCGCGGGGGGGTGGTGGTGTGCAGTACTTC.

Notes on this clone: The sample contains more than one DNA sequence encoding this CDR3. V usage is TRBV5-6 and J usage is TRBJ2-7, with D maybe TRBD1 (6 bases). The CDR3 totals 12 residues. Germline assignment: CDR1 SGHDT and CDR2 YYEEEE. The V gene lost 4 bases and the J gene lost 6 bases, with 11 bases spanning the gap. CDR3 region: CASSRTVSEQYF. CDR3 nucleotide sequence: TGTGCCAGCAGCAGGACAGTATCCGAGCAGTACTTC.

This chain joins TRBV5-4 and TRBJ1-1; 11 bases agree with TRBD1. This CDR3 spans 14 amino acids. Trimming took 4 bases from V and 5 from J; bases not matched to a gene: 4. Germline CDR1 reads SGHNT; CDR2 reads YYREEE (reference sequence). The CDR3 loop is CASSRGTGGTEAFF. The CDR3 nucleotides read TGTGCCAGCAGCAGAGGGACAGGGGGGACTGAAGCTTTCTTT. Together with reference TRBV5-4 and TRBJ1-1, the CDR3 gives the full variable domain: ETGVTQSPTHLIKTRGQQVTLRCSSQSGHNTVSWYQQALGQGPQFIFQYYREEENGRGNFPPRFSGLQFPNYSSELNVNALELDDSALYLCASSRGTGGTEAFFGQGTRLTVV.